This TCR beta chain is drawn from a study of cytomegalovirus exposure and HLA in healthy donors. Study overall: From about 179 million T cells, an earlier analysis saw around 120 million unique TCR beta sequences. Study-level points and caveats: In a later analysis, a missense DCLRE1C variant was linked to TCR beta V- and J-gene trimming. Evidence from a later analysis indicated that most CMV-associated TCR beta chains looked HLA-restricted.

This clone was seen only a few times. Its antigen is unknown. The CDR3 is made up of 17 amino acids. CDR1 and CDR2 from the germline V gene are MGHRA and YSYEKL. J gave up 4 bases and V 0 bases, and 9 bases lay outside the gene matches. Both 60 Vbeta primers and 13 Jbeta primers went into the PCR. Measured with immunoSEQ multiplex PCR; TCRdb has only the in-frame clones, and not every one. Seen here are about 150,000 clones, about 84% observed once, and the top ten hold under 5%. The receptor was isolated from a man aged 18-30 years in good health and CMV-seronegative. This chain links TRBV4-1 with TRBJ2-5; 9 nucleotides line up with TRBD1. Sequenced input: PBMCs. This chain's CDR3 is CASSQDPGQGWSETQYF. The CDR3, as DNA: TGCGCCAGCAGCCAAGACCCGGGACAGGGTTGGTCAGAGACCCAGTACTTC.